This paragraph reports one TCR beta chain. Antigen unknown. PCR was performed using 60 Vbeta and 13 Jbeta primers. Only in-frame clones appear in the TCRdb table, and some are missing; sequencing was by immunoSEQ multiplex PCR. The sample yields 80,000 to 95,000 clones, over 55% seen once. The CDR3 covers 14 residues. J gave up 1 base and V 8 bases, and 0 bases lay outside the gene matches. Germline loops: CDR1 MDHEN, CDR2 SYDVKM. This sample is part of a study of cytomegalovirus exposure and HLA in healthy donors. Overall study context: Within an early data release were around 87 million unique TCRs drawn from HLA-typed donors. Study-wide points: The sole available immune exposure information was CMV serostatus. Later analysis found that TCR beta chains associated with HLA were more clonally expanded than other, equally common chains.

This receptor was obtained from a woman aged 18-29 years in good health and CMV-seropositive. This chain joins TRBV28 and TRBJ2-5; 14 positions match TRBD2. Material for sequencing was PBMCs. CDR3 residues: CASGTSGGQETQYF. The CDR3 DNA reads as TGTGCCAGCGGGACTAGCGGGGGCCAAGAGACCCAGTACTTC.